This TCR beta chain is drawn from a study of cytomegalovirus exposure and HLA in healthy donors. Findings and limits, study-wide: In a later analysis, a missense DCLRE1C variant was linked to TCR beta V- and J-gene trimming. In a later analysis, the majority of CMV-associated beta chains seemingly showed HLA restriction. Highly shared sequence variants in one cluster were likely a sequencing artifact.

Worth noting for this clone: Its antigen is still unknown.

A multiplex PCR was run with 60 Vbeta primers and 13 Jbeta primers. The assay was immunoSEQ multiplex PCR, and TCRdb's table has in-frame clones only and misses some. The sample lists some 130,000 clones; roughly three quarters were seen once. Sequencing was carried out using PBMCs. This TCR was recovered from a young woman in good health and CMV-seronegative.

The CDR3 nucleotides read TGCGCCAGCAGCTTGGAGGCGGGGGTAACCGGGGAGCTGTTTTTT. Its translation: CASSLEAGVTGELFF. The chain is built from TRBV5-1 and TRBJ2-2; TRBD2 aligns across 7 bases. There are 15 residues in the CDR3. Germline CDR1 and CDR2: SGHRS and YFSETQ. Trimming removed 0 bases from V and 5 bases from J; junction bases left unmatched: 4.